A selection of T cell receptor beta chains follows, all from one sample in a study of OX40 agonist ivuxolimab in advanced cancers. Clones were sequenced by immunoSEQ multiplex PCR, and TCRdb holds only the in-frame ones, with some missing. The table shows some 100,000 clones, with approximately 90% occurring only once. This material consisted of CD4+ or CD8+ T cells sorted from blood, taken in a trial of the OX40 agonist ivuxolimab. These receptors were taken from an adult with an advanced solid tumor such as melanoma, head and neck, liver or kidney cancer. Both conserved end residues are part of each CDR3.

TRBV11-1	TRBJ1-5	CASSQDPREPQHF
TRBV28	TRBJ2-7	CASSYFFGDYEQYF
TRBV15	TRBJ2-5	CATSRDTLTWWETQYF
TRBV11-3	TRBJ2-1	CASSTQDRYNEQFF
TRBV5-4	TRBJ2-1	CASSRTGYEQFF
TRBV5-4	TRBJ2-3	CASRTSGSHTQYF
TRBV7-9	TRBJ2-7	CASSPLRDRGYEQYF
TRBV19	TRBJ2-3	CASSTGRTDTQYF
TRBV19	TRBJ2-5	CASSTAGRETQYF
TRBV9	TRBJ2-2	CASSNLQGTGELFF
TRBV7-6	TRBJ2-1	CASSLEQGVKNEQFF
TRBV28	TRBJ1-4	CASSLLGTANNEKLFF
TRBV14	TRBJ2-7	CASSPTLTRIKQYF
TRBV5-8	TRBJ2-3	CASAIERWRTDTQYF
TRBV2	TRBJ2-7	CASSDPGRGHYEQYF
TRBV7-9	TRBJ1-2	CASSGGGGYTF
TRBV5-1	TRBJ2-1	CASSLSVDEQFF
TRBV19	TRBJ2-5	CASSIRETQYF
TRBV7-9	TRBJ2-3	CASSKGQGITDTQYF
TRBV7-9	TRBJ2-3	CASRTALSLTDTQYF
TRBV9	TRBJ2-5	CASSPDPGERTQYF
TRBV19	TRBJ2-3	CASRNRDNTDTQYF
TRBV4-1	TRBJ2-7	CASSRDIYYEQYF
TRBV6-5	TRBJ2-2	CASSPTGVGGELFF
TRBV6-5	TRBJ1-2	CASSDGPNYGYTF
TRBV6-1	TRBJ2-2	CASCAGLDTGELFF
TRBV10-3	TRBJ2-5	CAISVGERDTQYF
TRBV5-8	TRBJ2-4	CASSLLKIANIQYF
TRBV5-3	TRBJ2-2	CARSFRTQPSGRLPGELFF
TRBV5-1	TRBJ2-5	CASSPRTSASQETQYF
TRBV5-1	TRBJ1-1	CASSVALGGQGNTEAFF
TRBV7-2	TRBJ2-7	CASSLEDRYSYEQYF
TRBV2	TRBJ2-6	CASSDVGRSTSGANVLTF
TRBV28	TRBJ1-1	CASSEMNTEAFF
TRBV19	TRBJ2-1	CASTKAAGVSYNEQFF
TRBV5-1	TRBJ1-1	CASSSQGIGTEAFF
TRBV7-2	TRBJ2-1	CASSLSRLAGNEQFF
TRBV11-2	TRBJ2-5	CASSLGERETQYF
TRBV7-9	TRBJ1-4	CASRIQGADEKLFF
TRBV6-1	TRBJ1-4	CASSDFGTGREKLFF
TRBV5-4	TRBJ1-2	CASRRDIYGYTF
TRBV10-3	TRBJ2-5	CAISTEPAGAQYF
TRBV2	TRBJ2-1	CASKKDSGTTQFF
TRBV6-1	TRBJ2-7	CASSDRYEQYF
TRBV10-1	TRBJ2-7	CANLGQSHEQYF